Listed below are T cell receptor beta chains from one sample, sequenced in a study of blood T cell repertoires in COVID-19. The protocol was immunoSEQ multiplex PCR, while the TCRdb copy is restricted to in-frame clones and leaves out a portion. The table records 95,000 to 120,000 clones, approximately 90% of them present only once. Sequenced sample: peripheral blood. All receptors derive from a woman in her seventies who had recovered from COVID-19. Each CDR3 is given without its conserved first and last residue.

TRBV7-2,ASSLQGALNIQY
TRBV28,ASSPLTRDWRSCEQY
TRBV7-2,ASSLAQGLNQPQH
TRBV20-1,SASSGDNEQF
TRBV30,AWSVGQFYEQY
TRBV2,ASRHRLADTGELF
TRBV4-3,ASSQALQETQY
TRBV9,ASSVSPFRGPSYEQY
TRBV28,ASWSATETQY
TRBV4-3,ASSQSGSGGAFDTQY
TRBV20-1,SARDRSLAF
TRBV5-1,ASSDAKGGTWY
TRBV10-2,ASSPIGARYEQY
TRBV5-4,ASEPLGGNYGYT
TRBV2,ASTVGFLSGNTIY
TRBV19,ASVRQGANTGELF
TRBV7-6,ASSLAPRIGDTQY
TRBV18,ASSPARGVQETQY
TRBV7-2,ATAPWEGLFGTEAF
TRBV6-6,ASSGQGGEQY
TRBV19,ASSMPQRYNEQF
TRBV30,AWSARRLAFY
TRBV4-1,ASSQHITGRGYYGYT
TRBV2,ASSDVASGAKNIQY
TRBV28,ASSVPRDHHTEAF
TRBV28,ASSSSTGAGQQPQH